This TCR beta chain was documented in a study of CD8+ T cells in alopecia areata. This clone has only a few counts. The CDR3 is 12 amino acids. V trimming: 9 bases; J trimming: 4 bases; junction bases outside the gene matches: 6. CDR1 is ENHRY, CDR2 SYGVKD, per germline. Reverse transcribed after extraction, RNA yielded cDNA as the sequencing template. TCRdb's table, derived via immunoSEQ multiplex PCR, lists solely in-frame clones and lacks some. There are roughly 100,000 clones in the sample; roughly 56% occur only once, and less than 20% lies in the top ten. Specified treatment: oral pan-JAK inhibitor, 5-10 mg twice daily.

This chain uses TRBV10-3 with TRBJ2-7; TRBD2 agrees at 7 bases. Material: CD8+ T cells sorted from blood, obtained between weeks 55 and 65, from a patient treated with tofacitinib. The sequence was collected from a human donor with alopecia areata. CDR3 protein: CAIGRGNYEQYF. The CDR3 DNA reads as TGTGCCATAGGGCGGGGGAATTACGAGCAGTACTTC.